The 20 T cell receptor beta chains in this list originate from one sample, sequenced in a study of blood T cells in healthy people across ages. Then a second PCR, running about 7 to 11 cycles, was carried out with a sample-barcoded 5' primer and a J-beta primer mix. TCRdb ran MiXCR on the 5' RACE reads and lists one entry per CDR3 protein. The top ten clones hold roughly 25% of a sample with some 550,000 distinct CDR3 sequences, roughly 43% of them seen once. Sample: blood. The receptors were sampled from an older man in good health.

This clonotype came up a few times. CDR3 DNA sequence: TGTGCCAGCAGACACACTAGCGGGAGGGGAGGCACCTACGAGCAGTACTTC. Residues: CASRHTSGRGGTYEQYF. This chain links TRBV6-1 with TRBJ2-7; 13 nucleotides match TRBD2. The germline gives CDR1 MNHNS, CDR2 SASEGT. The CDR3 extends over 17 amino acids. V dropped 6 bases and J dropped 2; count of bases not matched to a gene: 10.

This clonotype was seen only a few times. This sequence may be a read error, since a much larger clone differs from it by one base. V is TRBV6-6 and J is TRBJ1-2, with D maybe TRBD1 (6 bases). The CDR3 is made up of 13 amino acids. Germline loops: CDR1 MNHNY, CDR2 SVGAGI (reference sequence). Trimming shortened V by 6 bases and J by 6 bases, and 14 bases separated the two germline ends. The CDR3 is CASSSGARDGYTF. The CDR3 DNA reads TGTGCCAGCAGCTCGGGGGCGCGGGATGGCTACACCTTC.

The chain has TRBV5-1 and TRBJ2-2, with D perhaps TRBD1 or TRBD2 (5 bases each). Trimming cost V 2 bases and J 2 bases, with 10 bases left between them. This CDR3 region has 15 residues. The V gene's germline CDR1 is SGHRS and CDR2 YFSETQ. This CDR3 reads CASSLRGVNTGELFF. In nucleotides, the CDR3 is TGCGCCAGCAGCTTACGGGGCGTCAACACCGGGGAGCTGTTTTTT.

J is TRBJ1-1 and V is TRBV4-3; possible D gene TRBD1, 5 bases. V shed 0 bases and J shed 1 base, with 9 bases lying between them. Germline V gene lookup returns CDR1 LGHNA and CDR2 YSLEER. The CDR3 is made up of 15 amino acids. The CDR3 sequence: CASSQDLQANTEAFF. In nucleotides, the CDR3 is TGCGCCAGCAGCCAAGATTTACAGGCGAACACTGAAGCTTTCTTT.

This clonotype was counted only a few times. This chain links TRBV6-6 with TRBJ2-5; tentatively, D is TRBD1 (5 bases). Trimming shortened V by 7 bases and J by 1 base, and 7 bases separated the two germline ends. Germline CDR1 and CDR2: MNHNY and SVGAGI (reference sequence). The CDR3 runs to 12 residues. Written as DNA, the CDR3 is TGTGCCAGCAAAAGGGGCCAAGAGACCCAGTACTTC. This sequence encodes CASKRGQETQYF.

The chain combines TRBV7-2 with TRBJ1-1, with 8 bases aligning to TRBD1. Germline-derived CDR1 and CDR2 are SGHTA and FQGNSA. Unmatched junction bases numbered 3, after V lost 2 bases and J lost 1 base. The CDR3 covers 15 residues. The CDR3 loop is CASSLLGTGNTEAFF. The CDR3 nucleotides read TGTGCCAGCAGCTTATTGGGGACAGGGAACACTGAAGCTTTCTTT.

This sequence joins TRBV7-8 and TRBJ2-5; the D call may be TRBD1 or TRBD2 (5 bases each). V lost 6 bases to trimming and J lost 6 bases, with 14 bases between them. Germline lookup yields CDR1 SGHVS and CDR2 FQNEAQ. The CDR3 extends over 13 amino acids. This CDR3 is CASSIGTVQTQYF. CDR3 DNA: TGTGCCAGCAGTATAGGGACGGTCCAGACCCAGTACTTC.

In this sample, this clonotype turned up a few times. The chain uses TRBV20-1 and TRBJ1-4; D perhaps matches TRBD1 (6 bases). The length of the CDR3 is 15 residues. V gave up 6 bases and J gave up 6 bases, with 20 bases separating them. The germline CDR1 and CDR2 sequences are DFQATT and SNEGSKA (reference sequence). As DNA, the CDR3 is TGCAGTGCACCCGGCGGGGCAGGGGAAGATGAAAAACTGTTTTTT. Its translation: CSAPGGAGEDEKLFF.

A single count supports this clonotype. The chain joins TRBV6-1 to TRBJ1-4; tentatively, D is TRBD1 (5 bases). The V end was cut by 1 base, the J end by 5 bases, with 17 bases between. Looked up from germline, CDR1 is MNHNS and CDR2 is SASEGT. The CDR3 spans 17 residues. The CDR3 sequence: CASSEVGTRLNNEKLFF. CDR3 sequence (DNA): TGTGCCAGCAGTGAAGTCGGGACCCGCCTAAACAATGAAAAACTGTTTTTT.

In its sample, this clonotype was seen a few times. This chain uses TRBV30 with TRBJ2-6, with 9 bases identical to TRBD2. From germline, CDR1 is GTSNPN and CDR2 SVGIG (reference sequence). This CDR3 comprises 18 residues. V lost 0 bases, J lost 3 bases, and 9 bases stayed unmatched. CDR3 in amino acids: CAWSVEAGGDLGANVLTF. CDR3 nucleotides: TGTGCCTGGAGTGTAGAAGCGGGAGGAGATCTTGGGGCCAACGTCCTGACTTTC.

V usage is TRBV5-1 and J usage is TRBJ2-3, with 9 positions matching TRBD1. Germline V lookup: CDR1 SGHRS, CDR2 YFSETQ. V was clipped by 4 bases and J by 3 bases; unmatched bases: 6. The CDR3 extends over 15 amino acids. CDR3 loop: CASSGWDRETDTQYF. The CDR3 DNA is TGCGCCAGCAGCGGATGGGACAGGGAGACAGATACGCAGTATTTT.

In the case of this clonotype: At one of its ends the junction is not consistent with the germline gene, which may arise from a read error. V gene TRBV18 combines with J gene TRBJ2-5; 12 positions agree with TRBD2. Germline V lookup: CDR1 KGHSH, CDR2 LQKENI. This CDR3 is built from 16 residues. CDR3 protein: CASSTPGLAGRETQYF. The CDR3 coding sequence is TGTGCCAGCTCAACACCGGGACTAGCGGGCAGAGAGACCCAGTACTTC. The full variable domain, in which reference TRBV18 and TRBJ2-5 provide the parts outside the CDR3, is NAGVMQNPRHLVRRRGQEARLRCSPMKGHSHVYWYRQLPEEGLKFMVYLQKENIIDESGMPKERFSAEFPKEGPSILRIQQVVRGDSAAYFCASSTPGLAGRETQYFGPGTRLLVL.

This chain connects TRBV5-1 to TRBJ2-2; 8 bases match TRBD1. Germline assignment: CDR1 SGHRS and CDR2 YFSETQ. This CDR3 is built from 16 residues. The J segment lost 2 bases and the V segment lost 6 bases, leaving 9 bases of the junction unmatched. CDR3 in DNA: TGCGCCAGCATCGGAACGACAGGGGTCAACACCGGGGAGCTGTTTTTT. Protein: CASIGTTGVNTGELFF.

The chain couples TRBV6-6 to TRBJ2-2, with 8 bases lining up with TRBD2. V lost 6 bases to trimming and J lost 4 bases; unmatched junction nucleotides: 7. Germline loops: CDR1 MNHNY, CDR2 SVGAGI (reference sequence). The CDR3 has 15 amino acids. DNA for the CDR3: TGTGCCAGCAGCCACGGACGGGAGGGCACCGGGGAGCTGTTTTTT. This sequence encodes CASSHGREGTGELFF.

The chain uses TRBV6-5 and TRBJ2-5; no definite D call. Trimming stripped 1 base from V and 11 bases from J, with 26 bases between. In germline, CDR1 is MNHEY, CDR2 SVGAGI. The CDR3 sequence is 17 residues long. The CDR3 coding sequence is TGTGCCAGCAGTTACTTTTCCACCCACAGAATTAACAATGAGCAGTACTTC. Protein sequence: CASSYFSTHRINNEQYF.

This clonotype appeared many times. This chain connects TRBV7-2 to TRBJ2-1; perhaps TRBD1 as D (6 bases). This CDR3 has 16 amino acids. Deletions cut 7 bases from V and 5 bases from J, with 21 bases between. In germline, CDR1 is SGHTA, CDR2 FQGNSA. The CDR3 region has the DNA TGTGCCAGCACCATTACCCGAGGTCCAGGGGACAATGAGCAGTTCTTC. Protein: CASTITRGPGDNEQFF.

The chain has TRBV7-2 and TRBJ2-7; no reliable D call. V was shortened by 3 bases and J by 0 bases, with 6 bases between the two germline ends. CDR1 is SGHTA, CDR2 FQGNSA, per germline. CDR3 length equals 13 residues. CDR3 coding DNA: TGTGCCAGCAGCTTGCTCCACTCCTACGAGCAGTACTTC. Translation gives CASSLLHSYEQYF.

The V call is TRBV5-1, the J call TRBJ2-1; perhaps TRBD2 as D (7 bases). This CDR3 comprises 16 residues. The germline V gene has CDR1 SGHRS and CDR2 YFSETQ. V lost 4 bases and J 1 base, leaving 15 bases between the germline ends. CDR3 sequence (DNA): TGCGCCAGCAGCCCGCCGGGGGGCGGTTCCTACAATGAGCAGTTCTTC. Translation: CASSPPGGGSYNEQFF.

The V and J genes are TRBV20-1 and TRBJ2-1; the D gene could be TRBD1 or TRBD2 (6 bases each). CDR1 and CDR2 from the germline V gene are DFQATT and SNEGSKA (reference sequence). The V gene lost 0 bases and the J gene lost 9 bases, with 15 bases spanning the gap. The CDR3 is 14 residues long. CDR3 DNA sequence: TGCAGTGCTAGAGATATGGGGGGCACACTTGAGCAGTTCTTC. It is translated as CSARDMGGTLEQFF.

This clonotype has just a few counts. The CDR3 is CASSLVTGGFGVPQYF. As DNA, the CDR3 is TGTGCCAGCAGCTTAGTAACGGGAGGATTTGGGGTCCCCCAGTACTTC. The chain employs TRBV7-2 and TRBJ2-5, with 7 bases that match TRBD2. Trimming removed 1 base from V and 9 bases from J; junction bases left unmatched: 14. This CDR3 has 16 residues. Germline CDR1 is SGHTA and CDR2 is FQGNSA.